Listed below are T cell receptor beta chains from one sample, sequenced in a study of blood T cells in healthy people across ages. Via MiXCR, TCRdb re-called the 5' RACE reads, giving one row per CDR3 protein. The repertoire holds about 830,000 distinct CDR3 sequences, with under 80% as singletons. Sequenced sample: blood. These TCRs come from a young man in good health. Both conserved end residues are part of each CDR3. The D gene is left open where the match is weak. Clone size is not always given. Where it is, it says once, few, many or a class for expanded clones.

size: NA
D: NA
J: TRBJ2-4
V: TRBV28
CDR3: CASRTPHGGDWDIQYF
DNA: TGTGCCAGCAGGACCCCCCACGGGGGAGATTGGGACATTCAGTACTTC

size: once
D: NA
J: TRBJ1-5
V: TRBV12-3/TRBV12-4
CDR3: CASKGDPYSNQPQHF
DNA: TGTGCTTCGAAGGGGGACCCATATAGCAATCAGCCCCAGCATTTT

size: once
D: TRBD1
J: TRBJ2-7
V: TRBV6-1
CDR3: CASSRGRTGHSYEQYF
DNA: TGTGCCAGCAGCCGGGGTCGGACAGGCCACTCCTACGAGCAGTACTTC

size: once
D: NA
J: TRBJ1-1
V: TRBV28
CDR3: CASSVTAAYTEAFF
DNA: TGTGCCAGCAGTGTTACTGCCGCGTACACTGAAGCTTTCTTT

size: NA
D: TRBD1
J: TRBJ2-4
V: TRBV4-3
CDR3: CASSQDLDRARAKNIQYF
DNA: TGCGCCAGCAGCCAAGATCTGGACAGGGCGAGGGCCAAAAACATTCAGTACTTC

size: few
D: NA
J: TRBJ2-3
V: TRBV4-2
CDR3: CASSQGVLANSDTQYF
DNA: TGTGCCAGCAGCCAAGGAGTGCTAGCAAATAGTGATACGCAGTATTTT

size: NA
D: TRBD2
J: TRBJ2-7
V: TRBV27
CDR3: CASSSVAGDYEQYF
DNA: TGTGCCAGCAGTTCTGTAGCGGGGGACTACGAGCAGTACTTC

size: NA
D: TRBD1
J: TRBJ2-7
V: TRBV20-1
CDR3: CSARHNQDRGNYEQYF
DNA: TGCAGTGCTAGACATAATCAGGACAGGGGAAACTACGAGCAGTACTTC

size: once
D: TRBD2
J: TRBJ2-5
V: TRBV12-3/TRBV12-4
CDR3: CASSSPGLAGAQETQYF
DNA: TGTGCCAGCAGTTCTCCGGGACTAGCGGGGGCCCAAGAGACCCAGTACTTC

size: NA
D: TRBD1
J: TRBJ1-2
V: TRBV7-2
CDR3: CASSQGQGAVGYTF
DNA: TGTGCCAGCAGTCAGGGACAGGGGGCGGTGGGCTACACCTTC

size: NA
D: TRBD2
J: TRBJ2-3
V: TRBV7-2
CDR3: CASSRRLASDTQYF
DNA: TGTGCCAGCAGCCGCCGACTAGCCTCAGATACGCAGTATTTT

size: NA
D: TRBD1
J: TRBJ2-3
V: TRBV29-1
CDR3: CSVDWTGARGTDTQYF
DNA: TGCAGCGTTGACTGGACAGGGGCGAGGGGCACAGATACGCAGTATTTT

size: NA
D: TRBD1
J: TRBJ2-1
V: TRBV7-3
CDR3: CASSPTTGLGDNEQFF
DNA: TGTGCCAGCAGCCCAACGACAGGGCTGGGGGACAATGAGCAGTTCTTC

size: once
D: NA
J: TRBJ2-7
V: TRBV10-3
CDR3: CATTDSTSYEQYF
DNA: TGTGCCACAACTGACAGTACCTCCTACGAGCAGTACTTC

size: NA
D: TRBD1
J: TRBJ1-2
V: TRBV11-1
CDR3: CASTQGARNYGYTF
DNA: TGTGCCAGCACCCAGGGGGCGCGAAACTATGGCTACACCTTC

size: NA
D: NA
J: TRBJ2-3
V: TRBV20-1
CDR3: CSAMGLDSTDTQYF
DNA: TGCAGTGCTATGGGCCTCGACAGCACAGATACGCAGTATTTT

size: NA
D: NA
J: TRBJ1-2
V: TRBV7-2
CDR3: CASSPDRWERYGYTF
DNA: TGTGCCAGCAGTCCCGACAGGTGGGAACGCTATGGCTACACCTTC

size: NA
D: TRBD1
J: TRBJ1-2
V: TRBV3-1
CDR3: CASSRPSRTGDGYTF
DNA: TGTGCCAGCAGCCGCCCGTCGAGGACAGGGGATGGCTACACCTTC

size: NA
D: NA
J: TRBJ2-5
V: TRBV9
CDR3: CASSASGGGEETQYF
DNA: TGTGCCAGCAGCGCATCAGGGGGAGGGGAAGAGACCCAGTACTTC

size: NA
D: NA
J: TRBJ1-2
V: TRBV2
CDR3: CASSDPPRGRDGYTF
DNA: TGTGCCAGCAGTGACCCACCCCGGGGAAGGGATGGCTACACCTTC

size: NA
D: NA
J: TRBJ1-2
V: TRBV6-2/TRBV6-3
CDR3: CASSYRQPLDYGYTF
DNA: TGTGCCAGCAGTTACCGGCAGCCCCTGGACTATGGCTACACCTTC

size: many
D: TRBD2
J: TRBJ2-1
V: TRBV20-1
CDR3: CSASLGTSVIYEQFF
DNA: TGCAGTGCTAGCTTAGGGACTAGCGTCATATATGAGCAGTTCTTC

size: few
D: NA
J: TRBJ2-6
V: TRBV25-1
CDR3: CASSEVGRASGANVLTF
DNA: TGTGCCAGCAGTGAAGTTGGGCGGGCCTCTGGGGCCAACGTCCTGACTTTC

size: NA
D: NA
J: TRBJ2-7
V: TRBV4-2
CDR3: CASSQASREQYF
DNA: TGTGCCAGCAGCCAAGCATCCCGCGAGCAGTACTTC

size: many
D: TRBD1
J: TRBJ1-6
V: TRBV7-9
CDR3: CASSPGQGSASYNSPLHF
DNA: TGTGCCAGCAGCCCGGGACAGGGGAGTGCCTCCTATAATTCACCCCTCCACTTT

size: few
D: TRBD2
J: TRBJ2-7
V: TRBV27
CDR3: CASSLVPSGYEQYF
DNA: TGTGCCAGCAGTTTAGTCCCTAGCGGTTACGAGCAGTACTTC

size: NA
D: NA
J: TRBJ1-4
V: TRBV12-3/TRBV12-4
CDR3: CASSTPGGGGEKLFF
DNA: TGTGCCAGCAGTACCCCCGGGGGGGGCGGTGAAAAACTGTTTTTT

size: NA
D: NA
J: TRBJ1-2
V: TRBV13
CDR3: CASSLGPTGTNYGYTF
DNA: TGTGCCAGCAGCTTAGGCCCGACAGGTACCAACTATGGCTACACCTTC